This T cell receptor (beta chain) derives from a study of blood T cell repertoires in COVID-19. Study in general: PBMCs, B-cell-depleted T cells, or T cells provided the cDNA or gDNA that made up the material.

Sequencing used immunoSEQ multiplex PCR; TCRdb keeps in-frame clones, though not all of them. Among hundreds of thousands of clones listed, 88% were seen once. V was clipped by 1 base and J by 4 bases, with 13 bases between them. The CDR3 runs to 15 residues. Germline V gene data show CDR1 as SGHAT and CDR2 as FQNNGV. The source material was peripheral blood. The clonotype comes from a woman aged 50 to 65 with COVID-19, enrolled during active disease. The chain joins TRBV11-2 to TRBJ1-2; D is undetermined. In DNA form, the CDR3 reads TGTGCCAGCAGCTTAGTGGTTCGAGGTAGCTATGGCTACACCTTC. Its protein product is CASSLVVRGSYGYTF.